Included here is one T cell receptor (beta chain) sequence, with context. Its antigen is currently unknown. The data belong to a study of shared clonotypes between healthy human individuals. Findings of the study overall: Clonotype sharing among donors likely depends on sequencing depth.

Produced via immunoSEQ multiplex PCR; TCRdb's table is partial and in-frame only. The table includes some 1,100,000 clones, around 82% detected once. The V segment lost 5 bases and the J segment 0 bases; nucleotides outside the gene matches: 8. This CDR3 is built from 17 residues. Germline-derived CDR1 and CDR2 are SGHTA and FQGNSA. Material: memory CD4+ T cells from PBMCs. Specified subset: CD45RA-negative fraction. The TCR comes from a man between 18 and 35 years old in good health. Some clones in this sample may be carry-over from other donors' samples. V and J are TRBV7-2 and TRBJ2-7; 12 nucleotides align to TRBD2. CDR3: CASSPKGTSGYSYEQYF. CDR3 coding DNA: TGTGCCAGCAGCCCAAAAGGGACTAGCGGGTACTCCTACGAGCAGTACTTC.